This T cell receptor (beta chain) was obtained from a study of T cell repertoires in cytomegalovirus infection (dated by TCRdb to the late 2010s). Some background on the complete study: Alongside well-studied HLA-B-restricted epitopes, the peptide stimulations were aimed at recently identified HLA-C-restricted CMV epitopes, whose presentation resists viral immunomodulation. Donor HLA type was relevant to the analysis, because carriage of CMV infection together with the matching HLA type was indicated by public TCR beta signatures.

Taken with the paper, the label for treatment or condition translates to: in vitro stimulation with specific CMV peptide epitopes to enrich CMV-specific T cells. The germline V gene encodes CDR1 SEHNR and CDR2 FQNEAQ (reference sequence). The V end loses 5 bases and the J end loses 7 bases, and a stretch of 18 bases separates them. The CDR3 covers 15 residues, taking in both the cysteine and the phenylalanine. The entry retains the CDR3 DNA only, 45 bases that are in frame from base 1. In the case of this clonotype: This clone's antigen is unknown. The input lacks base qualities; no much larger clone sits a single base away.

The sequencer listed for this sample is Illumina HiSeq 1500. Clones were called with MiXCR by TCRdb after fastp trimmed the public reads at Q25, and only in-frame beta chains were retained. Here each entry gathers all rows of one CDR3 protein and keeps the most common genes and DNA. This sample is represented by about 700,000 distinct CDR3 sequences; around 31% of them were singletons. Of the sample, roughly 18% is held by the ten largest clones. What the research found in general, with its limitations: The ex vivo response was dominated by HLA-C-restricted CMV-specific TCR beta clonotypes, and the single most frequent clonotype in two of eight donors was supplied by these HLA-C-restricted clonotypes. In both this cohort and an independent cohort of several hundred donors, the cumulative frequency of public TCR beta family members distinguished carriers of CMV infection plus the relevant HLA type.

The sequenced sample was cultured PBMCs, obtained from culture after CMV antigen stimulation. The TCR was taken from a human donor in good health (CMV status not recorded). Some clones in this sample may be carry-over from other donors' samples. Recombination linked TRBV7-9 to TRBJ1-3, and TRBD1 may be the D gene, going by 5 matching bases. The sequenced DNA is TGTGCCAGCAGCCCCGGGACTGCCGGGATGAACACCATATATTTT. Translation gives CASSPGTAGMNTIYF. With all but the CDR3 taken from the reference TRBV7-9 and TRBJ1-3 genes, the full variable domain is: DTGVSQNPRHKITKRGQNVTFRCDPISEHNRLYWYRQTLGQGPEFLTYFQNEAQLEKSRLLSDRFSAERPKGSFSTLEIQRTEQGDSAMYLCASSPGTAGMNTIYFGEGSWLTVV.